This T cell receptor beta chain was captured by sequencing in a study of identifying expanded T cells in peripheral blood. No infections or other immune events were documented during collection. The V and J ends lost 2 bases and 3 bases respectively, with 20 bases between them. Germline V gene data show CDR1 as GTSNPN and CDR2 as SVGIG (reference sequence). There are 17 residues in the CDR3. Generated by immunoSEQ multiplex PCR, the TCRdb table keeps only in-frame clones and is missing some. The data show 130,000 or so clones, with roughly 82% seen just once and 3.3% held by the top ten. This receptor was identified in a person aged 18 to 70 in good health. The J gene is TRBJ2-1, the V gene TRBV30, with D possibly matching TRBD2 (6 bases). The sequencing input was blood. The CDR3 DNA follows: TGTGCCTGGAGTCCATCCCGCCTTGGCGGGGTCTACAATGAGCAGTTCTTC. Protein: CAWSPSRLGGVYNEQFF.